This entry concerns a single T cell receptor (beta chain). The antigen is not known. Clones were sequenced by immunoSEQ multiplex PCR, and TCRdb holds only the in-frame ones, with some missing. The sample has tens of thousands of clones, around 83% seen once; the top ten hold about 0.66%. CDR3 length: 16 residues. The germline V gene has CDR1 LNHDA and CDR2 SQIVND (reference sequence). Trimming at V came to 4 bases and at J to 1 base, leaving 7 bases not matched to a gene. The data stem from a study of T cells in narcolepsy. Overall study: Healthy controls were enrolled alongside patients with narcolepsy type 1 or type 2.

Whole-study findings and limits: Autoreactive clonotypes reportedly recurred in blood of same and different patients, not controls.

The sample consisted of memory (CD45RA-) CD4+ T cells from blood. The TCR was taken from a human donor in good health. The chain employs TRBV19 and TRBJ1-1; TRBD1 matches at 9 bases. Here the CDR3 DNA reads TGTGCCAGTAGTAACACCCGGGACAGGGAGAACACTGAAGCTTTCTTT. This translates into CASSNTRDRENTEAFF.